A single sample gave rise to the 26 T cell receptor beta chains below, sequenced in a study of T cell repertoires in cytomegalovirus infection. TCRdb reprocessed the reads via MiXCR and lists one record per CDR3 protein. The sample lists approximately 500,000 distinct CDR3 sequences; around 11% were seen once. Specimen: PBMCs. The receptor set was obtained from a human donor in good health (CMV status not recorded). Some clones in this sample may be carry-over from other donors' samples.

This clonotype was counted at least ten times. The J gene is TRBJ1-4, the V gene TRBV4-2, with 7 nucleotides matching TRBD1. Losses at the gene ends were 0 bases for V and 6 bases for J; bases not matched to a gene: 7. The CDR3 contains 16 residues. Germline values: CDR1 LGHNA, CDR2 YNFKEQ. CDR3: CASSQDGDSQYEKLFF. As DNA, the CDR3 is TGTGCCAGCAGCCAAGATGGGGACAGCCAATATGAAAAACTGTTTTTT.

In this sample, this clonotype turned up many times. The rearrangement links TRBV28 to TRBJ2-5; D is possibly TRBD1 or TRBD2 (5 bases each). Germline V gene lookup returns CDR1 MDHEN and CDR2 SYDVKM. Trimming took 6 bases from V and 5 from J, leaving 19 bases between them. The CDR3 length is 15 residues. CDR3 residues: CASRPSPGTGETQYF. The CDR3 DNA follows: TGTGCCAGCAGGCCGAGCCCCGGGACGGGGGAGACCCAGTACTTC.

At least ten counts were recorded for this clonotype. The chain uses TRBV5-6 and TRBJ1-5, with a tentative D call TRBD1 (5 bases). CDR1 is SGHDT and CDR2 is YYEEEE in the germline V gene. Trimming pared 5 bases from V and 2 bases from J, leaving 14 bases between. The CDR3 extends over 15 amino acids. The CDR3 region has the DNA TGTGCCAGCAGAGTACTTGGGGCTGGCAATCAGCCCCAGCATTTT. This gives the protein CASRVLGAGNQPQHF.

DNA of the CDR3: TGTGCCACCAGCAGAGAGACTAGCGGATACGAGCAGTACTTC. The encoded protein is CATSRETSGYEQYF. The J gene is TRBJ2-7, the V gene TRBV15, with 9 bases fitting TRBD2. The CDR3 covers 14 residues. V dropped 0 bases and J dropped 4; count of bases not matched to a gene: 1. Per germline, CDR1 LNHNV and CDR2 YYDKDF (reference sequence).

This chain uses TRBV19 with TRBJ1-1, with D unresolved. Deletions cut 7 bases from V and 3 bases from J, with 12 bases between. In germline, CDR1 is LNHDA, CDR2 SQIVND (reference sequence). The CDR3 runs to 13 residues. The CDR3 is CASTSETHTEAFF. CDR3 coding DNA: TGTGCCAGTACCTCGGAGACGCACACTGAAGCTTTCTTT.

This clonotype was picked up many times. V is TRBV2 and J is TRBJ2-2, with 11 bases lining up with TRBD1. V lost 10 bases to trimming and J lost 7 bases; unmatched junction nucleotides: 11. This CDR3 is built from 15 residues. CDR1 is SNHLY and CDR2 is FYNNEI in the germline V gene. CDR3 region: CATNRDRGSIGELFF. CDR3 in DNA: TGTGCCACTAACCGGGACAGGGGGTCAATCGGGGAGCTGTTTTTT.

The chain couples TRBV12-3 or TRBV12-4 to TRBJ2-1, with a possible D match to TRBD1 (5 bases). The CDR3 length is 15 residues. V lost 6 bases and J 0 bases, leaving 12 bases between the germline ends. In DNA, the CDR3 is TGTGCCAGCAGGCTCACAGGTAGCTCCTACAATGAGCAGTTCTTC. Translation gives CASRLTGSSYNEQFF.

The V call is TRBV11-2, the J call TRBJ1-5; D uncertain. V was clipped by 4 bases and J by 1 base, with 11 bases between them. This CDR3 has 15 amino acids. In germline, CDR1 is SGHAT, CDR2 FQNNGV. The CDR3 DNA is TGTGCCAGCAGCTATCCCCAGAAAAGCAATCAGCCCCAGCATTTT. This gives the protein CASSYPQKSNQPQHF.

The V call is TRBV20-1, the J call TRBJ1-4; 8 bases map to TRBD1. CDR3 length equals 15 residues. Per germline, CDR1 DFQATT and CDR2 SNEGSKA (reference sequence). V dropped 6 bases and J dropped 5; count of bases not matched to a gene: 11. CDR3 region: CSASATGARNEKLFF. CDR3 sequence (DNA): TGCAGTGCCTCAGCGACAGGGGCAAGAAATGAAAAACTGTTTTTT.

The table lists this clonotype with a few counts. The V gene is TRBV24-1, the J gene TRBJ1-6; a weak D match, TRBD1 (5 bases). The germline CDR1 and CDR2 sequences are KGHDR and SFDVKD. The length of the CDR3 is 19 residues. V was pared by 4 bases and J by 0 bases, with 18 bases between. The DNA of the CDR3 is TGTGCCACCAGTGAGCGAGGGGTCCGACAGAGCTCCTATAATTCACCCCTCCACTTT. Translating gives CATSERGVRQSSYNSPLHF.

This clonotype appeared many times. CDR3 in amino acids: CASRRWDRGHPRLTYEQYF. As DNA, the CDR3 is TGTGCCAGCAGGAGATGGGACAGGGGGCACCCCCGCCTTACCTACGAGCAGTACTTC. The genes are TRBV2 and TRBJ2-7; 12 nucleotides line up with TRBD1. The CDR3 spans 19 residues. The germline V gene encodes CDR1 SNHLY and CDR2 FYNNEI. V lost 6 bases to trimming and J lost 2 bases; unmatched junction nucleotides: 17.

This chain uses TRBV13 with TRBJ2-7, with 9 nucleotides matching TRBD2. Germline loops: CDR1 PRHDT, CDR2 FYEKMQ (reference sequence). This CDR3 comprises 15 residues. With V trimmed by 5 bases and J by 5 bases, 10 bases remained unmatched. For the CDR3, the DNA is TGTGCCAGCAGCGTAACTAGCGGGTCAACTAACGAGCAGTACTTC. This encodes CASSVTSGSTNEQYF.

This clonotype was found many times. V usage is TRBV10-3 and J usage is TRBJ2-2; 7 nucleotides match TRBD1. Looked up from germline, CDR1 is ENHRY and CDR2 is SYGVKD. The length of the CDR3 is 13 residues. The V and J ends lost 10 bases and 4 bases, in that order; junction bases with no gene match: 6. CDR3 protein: CATFDRATGELFF. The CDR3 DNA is TGTGCCACCTTCGACAGGGCCACCGGGGAGCTGTTTTTT.

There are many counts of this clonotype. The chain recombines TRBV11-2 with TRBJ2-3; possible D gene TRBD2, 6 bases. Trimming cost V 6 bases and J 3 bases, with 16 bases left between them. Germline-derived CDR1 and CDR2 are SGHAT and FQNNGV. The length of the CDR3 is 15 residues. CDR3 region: CASSPWVGGTDTQYF. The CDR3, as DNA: TGTGCCAGCAGTCCATGGGTGGGAGGTACAGATACGCAGTATTTT. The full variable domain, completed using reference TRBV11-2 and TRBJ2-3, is EAGVAQSPRYKIIEKRQSVAFWCNPISGHATLYWYQQILGQGPKLLIQFQNNGVVDDSQLPKDRFSAERLKGVDSTLKIQPAKLEDSAVYLCASSPWVGGTDTQYFGPGTRLTVL.

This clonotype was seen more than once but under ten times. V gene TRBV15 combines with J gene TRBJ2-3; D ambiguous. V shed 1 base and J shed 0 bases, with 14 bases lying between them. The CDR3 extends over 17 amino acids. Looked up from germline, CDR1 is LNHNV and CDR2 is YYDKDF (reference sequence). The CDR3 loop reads CATSRGYSDLSTDTQYF. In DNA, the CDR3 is TGTGCCACCAGCAGAGGCTACTCCGACCTTAGCACAGATACGCAGTATTTT.

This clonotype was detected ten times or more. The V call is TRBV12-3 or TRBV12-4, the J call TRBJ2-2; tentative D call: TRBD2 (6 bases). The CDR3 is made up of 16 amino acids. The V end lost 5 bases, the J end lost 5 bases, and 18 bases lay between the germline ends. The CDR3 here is CASSPKEGRGTGELFF. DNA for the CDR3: TGTGCCAGCAGTCCGAAGGAGGGCCGAGGAACCGGGGAGCTGTTTTTT.

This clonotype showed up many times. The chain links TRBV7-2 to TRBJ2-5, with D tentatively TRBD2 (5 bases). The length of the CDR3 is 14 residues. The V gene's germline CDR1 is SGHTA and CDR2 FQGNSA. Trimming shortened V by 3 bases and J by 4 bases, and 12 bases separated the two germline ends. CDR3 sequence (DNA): TGTGCCAGCAGCTTTCGACTTGAGGGAGAGACCCAGTACTTC. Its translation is CASSFRLEGETQYF.

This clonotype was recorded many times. The CDR3 here is CASSLQGPPLHF. CDR3 sequence (DNA): TGTGCCAGCAGCCTACAGGGGCCACCCCTCCACTTT. This rearrangement joins TRBV7-9 to TRBJ1-6; 7 bases agree with TRBD1. Germline V gives CDR1 SEHNR, CDR2 FQNEAQ (reference sequence). V was pared by 5 bases and J by 11 bases, with 3 bases of the junction left unmatched. The CDR3 consists of 12 residues.

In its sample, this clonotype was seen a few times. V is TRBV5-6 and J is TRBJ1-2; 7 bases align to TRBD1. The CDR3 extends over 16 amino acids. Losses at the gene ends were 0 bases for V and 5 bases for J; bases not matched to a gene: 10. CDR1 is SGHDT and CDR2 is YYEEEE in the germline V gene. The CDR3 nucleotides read TGTGCCAGCAGCTTGGCGACAACCGGGACAGAGTATGGCTACACCTTC. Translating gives CASSLATTGTEYGYTF.

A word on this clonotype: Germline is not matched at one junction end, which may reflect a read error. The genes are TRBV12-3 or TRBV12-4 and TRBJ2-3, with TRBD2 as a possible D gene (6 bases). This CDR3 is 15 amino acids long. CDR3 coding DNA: TGTGCCAGTAGTTTATCGGAGGGAGATACAGATACGCAGTATTTT. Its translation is CASSLSEGDTDTQYF.

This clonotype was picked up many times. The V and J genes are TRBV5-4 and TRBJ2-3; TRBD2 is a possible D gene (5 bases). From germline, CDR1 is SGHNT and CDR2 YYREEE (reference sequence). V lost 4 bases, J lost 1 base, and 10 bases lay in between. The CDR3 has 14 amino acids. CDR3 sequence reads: CASSPSGGTDTQYF. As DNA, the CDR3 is TGTGCCAGCAGCCCCTCCGGGGGCACAGATACGCAGTATTTT.

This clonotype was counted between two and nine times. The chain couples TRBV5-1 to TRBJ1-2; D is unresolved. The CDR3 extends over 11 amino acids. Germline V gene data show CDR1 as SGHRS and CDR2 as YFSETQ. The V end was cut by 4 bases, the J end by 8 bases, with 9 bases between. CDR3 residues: CASSVGTGYTF. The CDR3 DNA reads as TGCGCCAGCAGCGTGGGTACGGGCTACACCTTC. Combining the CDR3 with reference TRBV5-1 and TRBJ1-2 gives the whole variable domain KAGVTQTPRYLIKTRGQQVTLSCSPISGHRSVSWYQQTPGQGLQFLFEYFSETQRNKGNFPGRFSGRQFSNSRSEMNVSTLELGDSALYLCASSVGTGYTFGSGTRLTVV.

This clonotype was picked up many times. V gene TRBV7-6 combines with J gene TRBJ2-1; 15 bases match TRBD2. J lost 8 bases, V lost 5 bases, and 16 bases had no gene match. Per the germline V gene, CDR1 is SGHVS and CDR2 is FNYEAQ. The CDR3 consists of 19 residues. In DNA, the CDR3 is TGTGCCAGCAGCGTTAGCGCATTGGGACTAGCGGGAGGTGGGGATGAGCAGTTCTTC. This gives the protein CASSVSALGLAGGGDEQFF.

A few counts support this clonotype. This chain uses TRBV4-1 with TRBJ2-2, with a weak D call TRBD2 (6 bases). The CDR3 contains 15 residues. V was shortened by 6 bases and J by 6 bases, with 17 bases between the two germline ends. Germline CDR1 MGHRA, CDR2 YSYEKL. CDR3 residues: CASSSARDPPGELFF. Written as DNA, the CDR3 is TGCGCCAGCAGTTCGGCGCGGGACCCTCCCGGGGAGCTGTTTTTT.

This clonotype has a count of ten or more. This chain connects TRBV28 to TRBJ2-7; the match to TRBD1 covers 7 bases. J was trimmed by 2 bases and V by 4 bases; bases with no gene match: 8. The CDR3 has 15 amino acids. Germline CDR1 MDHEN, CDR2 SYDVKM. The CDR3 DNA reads TGTGCCAGCAGTTCTTCTGGGGACAGTACCTACGAGCAGTACTTC. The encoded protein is CASSSSGDSTYEQYF.

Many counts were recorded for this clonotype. The CDR3 coding sequence is TGTGCCACCTTTAACGGGGAGGGACTAGCGGGATTATACAATGAGCAGTTCTTC. Translating gives CATFNGEGLAGLYNEQFF. The chain is built from TRBV12-3 or TRBV12-4 and TRBJ2-1; 13 bases line up with TRBD2. V lost 10 bases, J lost 4 bases, and 16 bases stayed unmatched. The CDR3 has 18 residues.